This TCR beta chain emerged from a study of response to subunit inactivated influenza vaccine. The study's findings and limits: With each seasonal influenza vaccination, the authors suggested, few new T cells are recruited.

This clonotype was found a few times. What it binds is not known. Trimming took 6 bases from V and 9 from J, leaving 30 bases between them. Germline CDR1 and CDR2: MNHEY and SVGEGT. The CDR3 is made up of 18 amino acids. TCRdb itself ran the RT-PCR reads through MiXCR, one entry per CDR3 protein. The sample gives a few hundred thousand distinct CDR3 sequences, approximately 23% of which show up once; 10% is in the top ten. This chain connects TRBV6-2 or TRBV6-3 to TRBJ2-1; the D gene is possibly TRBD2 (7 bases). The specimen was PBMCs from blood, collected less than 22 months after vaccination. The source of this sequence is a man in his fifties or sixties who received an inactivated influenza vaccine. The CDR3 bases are TGTGCCAGCAGCTACAGCACTCCTAGAGTGGGGGGGCGAGGTGAGCAGTTCTTC. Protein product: CASSYSTPRVGGRGEQFF.